These 6 T cell receptor beta chains share one sample of origin, sequenced in a study of control samples from healthy donors and cancer patients. Here immunoSEQ multiplex PCR was the method, and the copy in TCRdb shows in-frame clones only, minus some. The sample has roughly 370,000 clones, more than 80% seen once. The specimen was PBMCs. These receptors all stem from a man aged 40-50 years with head and neck cancer.

V is TRBV5-6 and J is TRBJ1-5; D might be TRBD1 (6 bases). Germline lookup yields CDR1 SGHDT and CDR2 YYEEEE. V shed 0 bases and J shed 3 bases, with 16 bases lying between them. The CDR3 contains 17 residues. The CDR3 region is CASSLGGGRSYNQPQHF. As DNA, the CDR3 is TGTGCCAGCAGCTTGGGGGGGGGCCGAAGTTACAATCAGCCCCAGCATTTT.

The chain couples TRBV7-9 to TRBJ2-7; D is unresolved. Trimming cost V 5 bases and J 1 base, with 6 bases left between them. The germline gives CDR1 SEHNR, CDR2 FQNEAQ (reference sequence). The CDR3 sequence is 12 residues long. CDR3 region: CASSPGSYEQYF. The DNA for the CDR3 is TGTGCCAGCAGCCCCGGGTCCTACGAGCAGTACTTC.

V is TRBV19 and J is TRBJ1-1; D might be TRBD1 (5 bases). The CDR3 runs 13 residues. The V gene's germline CDR1 is LNHDA and CDR2 SQIVND (reference sequence). V was shortened by 8 bases and J by 3 bases, with 13 bases between the two germline ends. The CDR3 nucleotides are TGTGCCAGTTCCAATCAGGGAGACACTGAAGCTTTCTTT. Its translation is CASSNQGDTEAFF.

The CDR3 DNA follows: TGTGCCAGCCGGGAGGCGTTTGGCACTGAAGCTTTCTTT. Translated: CASREAFGTEAFF. The gene calls are TRBV7-9 and TRBJ1-1; D ambiguous. This CDR3 spans 13 amino acids. V lost 8 bases and J lost 4, with 14 bases in between. Germline CDR1 is SEHNR and CDR2 is FQNEAQ (reference sequence).

This sequence joins TRBV19 and TRBJ1-2; D call uncertain. The length of the CDR3 is 13 residues. V gave up 8 bases and J gave up 2 bases, with 12 bases separating them. Germline V gene lookup returns CDR1 LNHDA and CDR2 SQIVND (reference sequence). CDR3 sequence reads: CASYGVLNYGYTF. Written as DNA, the CDR3 is TGTGCCAGTTATGGAGTCCTCAACTATGGCTACACCTTC.

This clone has a single count. This chain joins TRBV19 and TRBJ2-1; 7 nucleotides line up with TRBD2. Trimming cost V 3 bases and J 8 bases; bases outside gene matches: 7. In germline, CDR1 is LNHDA, CDR2 SQIVND (reference sequence). This CDR3 has 14 residues. CDR3 nucleotides: TGTGCCAGTAGTATCCGACTAGCAGGGCATGAGCAGTTCTTC. Amino acids: CASSIRLAGHEQFF.